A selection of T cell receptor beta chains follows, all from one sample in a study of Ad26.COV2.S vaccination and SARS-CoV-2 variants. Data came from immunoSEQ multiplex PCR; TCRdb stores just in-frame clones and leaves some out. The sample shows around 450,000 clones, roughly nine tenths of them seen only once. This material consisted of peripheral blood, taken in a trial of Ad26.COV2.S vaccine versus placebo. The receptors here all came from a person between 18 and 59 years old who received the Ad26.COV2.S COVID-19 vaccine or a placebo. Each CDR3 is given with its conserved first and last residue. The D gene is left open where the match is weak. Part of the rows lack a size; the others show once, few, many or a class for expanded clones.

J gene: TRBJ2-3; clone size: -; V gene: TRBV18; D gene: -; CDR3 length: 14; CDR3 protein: CASSQLSGTDTQYF; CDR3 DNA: TGTGCCAGCTCACAGCTTTCGGGCACAGATACGCAGTATTTT
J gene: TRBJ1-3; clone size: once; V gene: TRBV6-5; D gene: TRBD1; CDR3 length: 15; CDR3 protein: CASSYDRGPGNTIYF; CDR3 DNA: TGTGCCAGCAGTTATGACAGGGGGCCTGGAAACACCATATATTTT
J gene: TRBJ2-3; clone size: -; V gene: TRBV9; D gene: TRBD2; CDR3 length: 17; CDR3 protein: CASSVETTSGTRHTQYF; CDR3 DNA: TGTGCCAGCAGCGTCGAGACTACTAGCGGCACAAGGCATACGCAGTATTTT
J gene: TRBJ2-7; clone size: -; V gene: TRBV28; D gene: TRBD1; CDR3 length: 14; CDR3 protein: CASLRDSGAYEQYF; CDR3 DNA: TGTGCCAGCCTCCGGGACAGTGGAGCCTACGAGCAGTACTTC
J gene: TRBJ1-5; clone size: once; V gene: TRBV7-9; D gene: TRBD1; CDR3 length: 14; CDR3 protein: CAIGGQGRNQPQHF; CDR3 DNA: TGTGCCATCGGGGGACAGGGACGGAATCAGCCCCAGCATTTT
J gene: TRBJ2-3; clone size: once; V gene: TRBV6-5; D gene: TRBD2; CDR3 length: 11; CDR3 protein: CVAGGWDTQYF; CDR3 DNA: TGTGTGGCGGGGGGCTGGGATACGCAGTATTTT
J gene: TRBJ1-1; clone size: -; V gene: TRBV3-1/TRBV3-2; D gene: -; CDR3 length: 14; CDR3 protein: CASSQTGTPNEAFF; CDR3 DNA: TGTGCCAGCAGCCAAACCGGGACACCAAACGAAGCTTTCTTT
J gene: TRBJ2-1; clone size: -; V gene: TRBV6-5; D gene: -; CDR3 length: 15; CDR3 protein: CASSYVGAGYNEQFF; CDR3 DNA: TGTGCCAGCAGTTACGTTGGCGCTGGCTACAATGAGCAGTTCTTC
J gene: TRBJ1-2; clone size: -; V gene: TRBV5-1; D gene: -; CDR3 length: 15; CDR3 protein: CASSFSDGSNYGYTF; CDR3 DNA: TGCGCCAGCAGCTTTTCAGATGGCTCTAACTATGGCTACACCTTC
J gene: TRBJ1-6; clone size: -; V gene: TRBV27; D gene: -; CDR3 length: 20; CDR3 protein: CASSSTANVIRSSYNSPLHF; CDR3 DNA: TGTGCCAGCAGTTCGACCGCAAACGTCATCCGAAGCTCCTATAATTCACCCCTCCACTTT
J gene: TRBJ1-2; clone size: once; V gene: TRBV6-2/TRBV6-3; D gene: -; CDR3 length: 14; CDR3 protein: CASSPSLRGGGYTF; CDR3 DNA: TGTGCCAGCAGCCCCTCCTTAAGGGGAGGTGGCTACACCTTC
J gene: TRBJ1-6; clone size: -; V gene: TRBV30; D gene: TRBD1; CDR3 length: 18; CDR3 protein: CAWTKAWGQGVSNSPLHF; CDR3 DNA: TGTGCCTGGACCAAGGCCTGGGGACAGGGGGTTTCTAATTCACCCCTCCACTTT
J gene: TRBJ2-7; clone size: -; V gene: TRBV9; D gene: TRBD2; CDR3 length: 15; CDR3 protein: CASSVGLAGHYEQYF; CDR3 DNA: TGTGCCAGCAGCGTCGGCCTAGCGGGGCACTACGAGCAGTACTTC
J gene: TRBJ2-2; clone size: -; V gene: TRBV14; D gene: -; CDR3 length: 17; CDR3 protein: CASSQDFGGRNTGELFF; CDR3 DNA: TGTGCCAGCAGCCAAGATTTTGGGGGGCGGAACACCGGGGAGCTGTTTTTT
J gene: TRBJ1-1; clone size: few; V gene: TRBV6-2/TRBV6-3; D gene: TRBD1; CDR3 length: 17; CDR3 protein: CASSRPGQRASITEAFF; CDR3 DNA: TGTGCCAGCAGTAGACCGGGACAGAGAGCTTCCATCACTGAAGCTTTCTTT
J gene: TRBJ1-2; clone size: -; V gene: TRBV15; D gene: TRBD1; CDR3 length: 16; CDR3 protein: CATSYLPGQRNYGYTF; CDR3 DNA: TGTGCCACCAGCTACTTACCGGGACAGCGAAACTATGGCTACACCTTC
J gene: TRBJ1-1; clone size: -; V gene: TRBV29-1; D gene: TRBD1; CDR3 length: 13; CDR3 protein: CSVTGGTGAEAFF; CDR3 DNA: TGCAGCGTAACCGGTGGGACAGGTGCTGAAGCTTTCTTT
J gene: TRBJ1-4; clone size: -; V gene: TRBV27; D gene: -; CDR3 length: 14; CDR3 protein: CASGLSITNEKLFF; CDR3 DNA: TGTGCAAGCGGGCTCTCTATAACTAATGAAAAACTGTTTTTT
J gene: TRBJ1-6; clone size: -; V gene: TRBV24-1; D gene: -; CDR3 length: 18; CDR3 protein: CATSEQQGSSSYNSPLHF; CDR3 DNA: TGTGCCACCAGTGAACAACAGGGTTCGAGCTCCTATAATTCACCCCTCCACTTT
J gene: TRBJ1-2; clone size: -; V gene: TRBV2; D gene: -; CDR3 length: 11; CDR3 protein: CAISVGDGYTF; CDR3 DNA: TGTGCCATTAGCGTCGGCGACGGCTACACCTTC
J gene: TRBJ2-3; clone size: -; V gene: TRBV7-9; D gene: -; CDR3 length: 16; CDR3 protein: CASSFLGPVTTDTQYF; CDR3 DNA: TGTGCCAGCAGCTTCCTCGGGCCCGTTACCACAGATACGCAGTATTTT
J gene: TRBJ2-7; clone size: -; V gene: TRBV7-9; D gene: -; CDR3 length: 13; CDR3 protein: CASSSQNAYEQYF; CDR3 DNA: TGTGCCAGCAGCTCACAGAATGCCTACGAGCAGTACTTC
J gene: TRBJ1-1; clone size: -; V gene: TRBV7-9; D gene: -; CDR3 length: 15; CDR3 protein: CASSPSGGGLAEAFF; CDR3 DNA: TGTGCCAGCAGCCCCAGTGGGGGGGGCTTGGCTGAAGCTTTCTTT
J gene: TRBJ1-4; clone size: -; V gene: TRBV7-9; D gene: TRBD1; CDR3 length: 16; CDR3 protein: CASSLDGQGKNEKLFF; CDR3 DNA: TGTGCCAGCAGCTTAGACGGACAGGGGAAAAATGAAAAACTGTTTTTT
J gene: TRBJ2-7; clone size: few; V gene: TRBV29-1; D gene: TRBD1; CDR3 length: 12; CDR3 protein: CSVRTGAHEQYF; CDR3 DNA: TGCAGCGTACGGACAGGGGCTCACGAGCAGTACTTC
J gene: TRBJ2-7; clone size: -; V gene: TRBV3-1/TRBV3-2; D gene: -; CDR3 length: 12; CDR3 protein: CASSLAEGRQYF; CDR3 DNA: TGTGCCAGCAGCCTAGCTGAAGGTCGGCAGTACTTC
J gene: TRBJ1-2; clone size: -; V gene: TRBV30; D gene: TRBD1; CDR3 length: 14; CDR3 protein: CAWNPRDRVTGYTF; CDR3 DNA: TGTGCCTGGAACCCCCGGGACAGGGTGACCGGCTACACCTTC
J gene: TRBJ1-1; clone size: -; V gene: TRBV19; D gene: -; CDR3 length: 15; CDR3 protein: CASSAIQGGETEAFF; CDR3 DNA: TGTGCCAGTAGTGCGATACAGGGAGGAGAGACTGAAGCTTTCTTT
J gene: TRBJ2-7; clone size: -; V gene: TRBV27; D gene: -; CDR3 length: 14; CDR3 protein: CASSLRQTLYEQYF; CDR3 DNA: TGTGCCAGCAGTCTCCGACAGACCCTCTACGAGCAGTACTTC
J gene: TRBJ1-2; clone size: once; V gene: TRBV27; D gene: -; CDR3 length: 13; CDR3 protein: CATMGGRAYGYTF; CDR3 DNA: TGTGCCACCATGGGGGGGCGCGCCTATGGCTACACCTTC
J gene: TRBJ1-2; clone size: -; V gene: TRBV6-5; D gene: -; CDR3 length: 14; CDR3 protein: CASSYSIGFYGYTF; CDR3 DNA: TGTGCCAGCAGTTACTCGATCGGGTTCTATGGCTACACCTTC
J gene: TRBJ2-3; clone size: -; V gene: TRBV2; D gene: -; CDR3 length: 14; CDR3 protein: CASSADSLADTQYF; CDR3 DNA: TGTGCCAGCAGTGCTGACAGCCTGGCAGATACGCAGTATTTT
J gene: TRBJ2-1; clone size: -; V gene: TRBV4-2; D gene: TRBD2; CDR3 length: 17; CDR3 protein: CASSQDHRTSGANEQFF; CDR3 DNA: TGTGCCAGCAGCCAGGACCACAGGACTAGCGGGGCCAATGAGCAGTTCTTC
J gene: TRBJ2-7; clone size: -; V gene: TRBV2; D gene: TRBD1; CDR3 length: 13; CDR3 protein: CASRVGQDYEQYF; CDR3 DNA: TGTGCCAGCAGGGTGGGACAGGACTACGAGCAGTACTTC
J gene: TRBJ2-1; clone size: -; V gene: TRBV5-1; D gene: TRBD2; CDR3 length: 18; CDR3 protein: CASSSRTSGRYRWGEQFF; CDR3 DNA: TGCGCCAGCAGCTCCCGGACTAGCGGGAGGTACCGGTGGGGTGAGCAGTTCTTC
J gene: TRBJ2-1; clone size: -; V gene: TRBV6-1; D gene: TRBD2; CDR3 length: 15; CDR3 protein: CASSERTSGRNEQFF; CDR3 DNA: TGTGCCAGCAGTGAACGAACTAGCGGGAGGAATGAGCAGTTCTTC